These 20 T cell receptor beta chains share one sample of origin, sequenced in a study of early T cells in non-severe SARS-CoV-2 infection. One entry per CDR3 protein, called by TCRdb with MiXCR from the 5' RACE reads. The sample has approximately 57,000 distinct CDR3 sequences, around 12% seen once. Material: whole blood. All receptors come from an adult who was a healthcare worker with PCR-confirmed SARS-CoV-2 infection or an uninfected control (not recorded which).

V usage is TRBV7-9 and J usage is TRBJ2-2; D might be TRBD1 (6 bases). The V end lost 4 bases, the J end lost 3 bases, and 9 bases lay between the germline ends. Germline lookup yields CDR1 SEHNR and CDR2 FQNEAQ (reference sequence). This CDR3 has 14 residues. The CDR3 sequence: CASSSGHDTGELFF. The CDR3 region has the DNA TGTGCCAGCAGCTCGGGACACGACACCGGGGAGCTGTTTTTT.

Only a few counts were recorded for this clonotype. This chain connects TRBV5-1 to TRBJ2-3, with D perhaps being TRBD1 or TRBD2 (6 bases each). Germline V lookup: CDR1 SGHRS, CDR2 YFSETQ. This CDR3 is built from 14 residues. V was trimmed by 7 bases and J by 5 bases, leaving 17 bases between them. CDR3 DNA: TGCGCCAGCCCGATATCGGGGGACAAAGATACGCAGTATTTT. Amino acid sequence: CASPISGDKDTQYF.

The chain links TRBV18 to TRBJ2-3; perhaps TRBD1 as D (6 bases). V was clipped by 5 bases and J by 2 bases, with 14 bases between them. This CDR3 spans 15 amino acids. The germline V gene encodes CDR1 KGHSH and CDR2 LQKENI. The CDR3 is CASSRRTAPTDTQYF. Written as DNA, the CDR3 is TGTGCCAGCTCAAGGCGGACAGCCCCCACAGATACGCAGTATTTT.

This clonotype was found a few times. This chain uses TRBV20-1 with TRBJ2-1, with D perhaps TRBD2 (5 bases). This CDR3 spans 12 amino acids. V was clipped by 5 bases and J by 8 bases, with 13 bases between them. From germline, CDR1 is DFQATT and CDR2 SNEGSKA (reference sequence). The DNA for the CDR3 is TGCAGTGCTTCCCCTATGAGGGATGAGCAGTTCTTC. Protein: CSASPMRDEQFF.

This clonotype was detected only a few times. The chain joins TRBV20-1 to TRBJ2-5; D perhaps matches TRBD2 (7 bases). The V end was cut by 1 base, the J end by 7 bases, with 19 bases between. The CDR3 totals 15 residues. Germline CDR1 and CDR2: DFQATT and SNEGSKA (reference sequence). The chain's CDR3 is CSARGGAGALMTQYF. The CDR3 DNA reads TGCAGTGCTAGAGGGGGGGCGGGGGCCCTCATGACCCAGTACTTC.

The J gene is TRBJ2-2, the V gene TRBV29-1; D unclear. Germline assignment: CDR1 SQVTM and CDR2 ANQGSEA. Trimming pared 8 bases from V and 7 bases from J, leaving 11 bases between. The CDR3 runs to 11 residues. CDR3 bases: TGCAGCACATATTCCGGCGGGGAGCTGTTTTTT. This gives the protein CSTYSGGELFF.

This clonotype was seen ten or more times. The chain couples TRBV3-1 to TRBJ1-1; D is unclear. Per the germline V gene, CDR1 is LGHDT and CDR2 is YNNKEL (reference sequence). Trimming took off 4 bases at V and 1 base at J, with 10 bases between the two ends. The CDR3 runs 14 residues. The CDR3 bases are TGTGCCAGCAGCCCGAGTTACAGGAACACTGAAGCTTTCTTT. This sequence encodes CASSPSYRNTEAFF.

The genes are TRBV5-5 and TRBJ2-7, with TRBD1 matching over 8 bases. From germline, CDR1 is SGHKS and CDR2 YYEKEE (reference sequence). V lost 2 bases, J lost 0 bases, and 13 bases stayed unmatched. The CDR3 covers 18 residues. CDR3 DNA sequence: TGTGCCAGCAGCTTAAAGGGCCGGGACAGGTGGAGCTCCTACGAGCAGTACTTC. The encoded protein is CASSLKGRDRWSSYEQYF. The entire variable domain, with the rest obtained from reference TRBV5-5 and TRBJ2-7, is as follows: DAGVTQSPTHLIKTRGQQVTLRCSPISGHKSVSWYQQVLGQGPQFIFQYYEKEERGRGNFPDRFSARQFPNYSSELNVNALLLGDSALYLCASSLKGRDRWSSYEQYFGPGTRLTVT.

This clonotype was seen at least ten times. This rearrangement joins TRBV6-6 to TRBJ2-1; D is unclear. V lost 2 bases and J lost 3, with 14 bases in between. Germline CDR1 is MNHNY and CDR2 is SVGAGI (reference sequence). The CDR3 has 16 amino acids. CDR3 region: CASSYRPRGGYNEQFF. As DNA, the CDR3 is TGTGCCAGCAGTTACAGGCCCCGCGGCGGCTACAATGAGCAGTTCTTC.

There are many counts of this clonotype. The chain joins TRBV6-5 to TRBJ2-3; 8 bases map to TRBD2. In germline, CDR1 is MNHEY, CDR2 SVGAGI. V shed 6 bases and J 3 bases; nucleotides not matched to a gene: 8. The CDR3 runs to 15 residues. Here the CDR3 DNA reads TGTGCCAGCAGGCGAAGCGGGACTAGTACAGATACGCAGTATTTT. It translates to CASRRSGTSTDTQYF.

This clonotype appeared a few times. This rearrangement joins TRBV6-2 or TRBV6-3 to TRBJ1-4, with D hard to call. V lost 0 bases to trimming and J lost 6 bases, with 14 bases between them. The CDR3 runs to 16 residues. Germline V gene sequence: CDR1 MNHEY, CDR2 SVGEGT. In DNA, the CDR3 is TGTGCCAGCAGTTACTCGTTTTTAGCGCGGGATGAAAAACTGTTTTTT. Translated, it gives CASSYSFLARDEKLFF.

The V and J genes are TRBV20-1 and TRBJ2-7; 10 nucleotides match TRBD2. The CDR3 sequence is 16 residues long. With 5 bases clipped from V and 2 bases from J, the junction kept 12 bases outside the gene matches. Germline loops: CDR1 DFQATT, CDR2 SNEGSKA (reference sequence). The CDR3 sequence: CSAPLVAGGSTYEQYF. The CDR3 nucleotides are TGCAGTGCTCCCCTGGTAGCGGGGGGCTCCACCTACGAGCAGTACTTC.

This clonotype was counted at least ten times. The chain couples TRBV11-2 to TRBJ1-2, with no clear D. The CDR3 contains 12 residues. The V gene's germline CDR1 is SGHAT and CDR2 FQNNGV. The V gene lost 6 bases and the J gene lost 8 bases, with 13 bases spanning the gap. The DNA of the CDR3 is TGTGCCAGCAGTTATAGTTTGGAAGGCTACACCTTC. It encodes CASSYSLEGYTF.

J is TRBJ1-6 and V is TRBV6-5; the D gene is possibly TRBD1 (5 bases). V was trimmed by 6 bases and J by 1 base, leaving 10 bases between them. This CDR3 has 15 residues. The germline gives CDR1 MNHEY, CDR2 SVGAGI. The CDR3 DNA is TGTGCCAGCAGGGAACAGGTTTCCTATAATTCACCCCTCCACTTT. Protein sequence: CASREQVSYNSPLHF.

This clonotype was observed a handful of times. V gene TRBV27 combines with J gene TRBJ2-7, with 8 bases aligning to TRBD1. CDR1 is MNHEY, CDR2 SMNVEV, per germline (reference sequence). The CDR3 extends over 14 amino acids. The V gene end was trimmed by 5 bases and the J gene end by 5 bases; junction bases not matched to a gene: 8. The CDR3: CASSRRQGAHEQYF. The CDR3 bases are TGTGCCAGCAGTCGGCGTCAGGGGGCCCACGAGCAGTACTTC.

This clonotype came up a few times. The rearrangement joins TRBV11-2 to TRBJ2-7; no firm D call. The CDR3 covers 14 residues. Trimming stripped 3 bases from V and 2 bases from J, with 11 bases between. The germline V gene has CDR1 SGHAT and CDR2 FQNNGV. The CDR3 region has the DNA TGTGCCAGCAGCTTTATCCGGGCCCCCTACGAGCAGTACTTC. Encoded protein: CASSFIRAPYEQYF.

The chain recombines TRBV20-1 with TRBJ2-2; unclear D gene. Trimming took off 5 bases at V and 4 bases at J, with 5 bases between the two ends. The length of the CDR3 is 11 residues. Germline CDR1 and CDR2: DFQATT and SNEGSKA (reference sequence). CDR3 coding DNA: TGCAGTGCTTTGGCCACCGGGGAGCTGTTTTTT. This sequence encodes CSALATGELFF.

The V call is TRBV7-6, the J call TRBJ2-1, with D hard to call. This CDR3 is built from 14 residues. Per germline, CDR1 SGHVS and CDR2 FNYEAQ. Trimming stripped 4 bases from V and 4 bases from J, with 11 bases between. The CDR3 bases are TGTGCCAGCAGCTCCCGGGTCCCTTACAATGAGCAGTTCTTC. Its protein is CASSSRVPYNEQFF.

This clonotype has a count of ten or more. The DNA for the CDR3 is TGTGCCAGCTCAGGAAACACTAGGGCTGGTACGCAGTATTTT. It codes for CASSGNTRAGTQYF. The chain joins TRBV18 to TRBJ2-3; D might be TRBD2 (5 bases). Trimming left V 5 bases short and J 8 bases short, with 17 bases between. Looked up from germline, CDR1 is KGHSH and CDR2 is LQKENI. The CDR3 is 14 residues long. The full variable domain, its missing parts supplied by reference TRBV18 and TRBJ2-3, is NAGVMQNPRHLVRRRGQEARLRCSPMKGHSHVYWYRQLPEEGLKFMVYLQKENIIDESGMPKERFSAEFPKEGPSILRIQQVVRGDSAAYFCASSGNTRAGTQYFGPGTRLTVL.

Many counts were recorded for this clonotype. The V call is TRBV9, the J call TRBJ2-3, with TRBD2 matching 11 bases. In germline, CDR1 is SGDLS, CDR2 YYNGEE. V lost 6 bases to trimming and J lost 0 bases; unmatched junction nucleotides: 3. The CDR3 contains 15 residues. CDR3 residues: CASNLAGGSTDTQYF. Here the CDR3 DNA reads TGTGCCAGCAACCTAGCGGGGGGCAGCACAGATACGCAGTATTTT.